The clone carrying this T cell receptor beta chain was found many times. The read falls 3 residues short of the CDR3 end, and the missing part is taken from the germline J gene. This entry comes from a study of T cell clonality in common variable immunodeficiency. The germline CDR1 and CDR2 sequences are LNHDA and SQIVND (reference sequence). CDR3 length equals 14 residues. Generated by immunoSEQ multiplex PCR, the TCRdb table keeps only in-frame clones and is missing some. The table records more than 30,000 clones without singletons, the ten largest covering around 4.5%. The chain links TRBV19 to TRBJ2-2; 9 bases map to TRBD1. This sequence originates from a person aged 18-69 years in good health. The specimen sequenced was peripheral blood mononuclear cells. CDR3 DNA (partial): TGTGCCAGTAGTATCGGGACAGGGCCGGAAAAG. The encoded protein is CASSIGTGPEK. The complete CDR3 sequence is CASSIGTGPEKLFF.